The 21 T cell receptor beta chains presented below share a single source sample, sequenced in a study of PD-1 blockade in classical Hodgkin lymphoma. Each patient relapsed following autologous stem cell transplantation, and prior brentuximab vedotin exposure differed. The protocol was immunoSEQ multiplex PCR, while the TCRdb copy is restricted to in-frame clones and leaves out a portion. This sample has around 150,000 clones; under 85% occur once, and the top ten carry roughly a tenth. The source was peripheral blood mononuclear cells (PBMCs), collected before the second cycle of nivolumab. Receptors originate from a human donor with classical Hodgkin lymphoma.

This clone is categorized as medium-sized. J is TRBJ2-3 and V is TRBV9; 14 bases line up with TRBD2. The germline CDR1 and CDR2 sequences are SGDLS and YYNGEE. Trimming took 4 bases from V and 6 from J; bases not matched to a gene: 10. The CDR3 is 17 residues long. CDR3 in DNA: TGTGCCAGCAGCTTCCTACCCGGGACTAGCGGGAGCGATACGCAGTATTTT. Amino acid sequence: CASSFLPGTSGSDTQYF. The full variable domain, rest sourced from reference TRBV9 and TRBJ2-3, is DSGVTQTPKHLITATGQRVTLRCSPRSGDLSVYWYQQSLDQGLQFLIQYYNGEERAKGNILERFSAQQFPDLHSELNLSSLELGDSALYFCASSFLPGTSGSDTQYFGPGTRLTVL.

The rearrangement uses TRBV4-2 and TRBJ2-3; D remains unclear. CDR3 length equals 13 residues. Trimming pared 0 bases from V and 4 bases from J, leaving 5 bases between. CDR1 is LGHNA and CDR2 is YNFKEQ in the germline V gene. CDR3 DNA: TGTGCCAGCAGCCAAGATTGGGCAGATACGCAGTATTTT. Amino acids: CASSQDWADTQYF.

The CDR3 loop reads CASSLAPDSTEAFF. The CDR3 bases are TGCGCCAGCAGCTTGGCCCCGGACAGCACTGAAGCTTTCTTT. The rearrangement links TRBV5-1 to TRBJ1-1, with D maybe TRBD1 (6 bases). This CDR3 spans 14 amino acids. V was trimmed by 0 bases and J by 4 bases, leaving 10 bases between them. Per the germline V gene, CDR1 is SGHRS and CDR2 is YFSETQ.

The chain joins TRBV28 to TRBJ1-1; D unresolved. Between the trimmed V and J ends, which lost 3 bases and 2 bases, there was a span of 7 bases. This CDR3 comprises 13 residues. From germline, CDR1 is MDHEN and CDR2 SYDVKM. The CDR3 reads CASSFRSNTEAFF. In DNA, the CDR3 is TGTGCCAGCAGTTTCAGGAGCAACACTGAAGCTTTCTTT.

V usage is TRBV6-5 and J usage is TRBJ1-3, with 8 bases lining up with TRBD1. V lost 5 bases, J lost 4 bases, and 7 bases stayed unmatched. The CDR3 covers 15 residues. The germline gives CDR1 MNHEY, CDR2 SVGAGI. Written as DNA, the CDR3 is TGTGCCAGCAGTAAAACCGGGACAGGAGGAAACACCATATATTTT. It yields the protein CASSKTGTGGNTIYF.

The table lists this clone with many counts. CDR3 nucleotides: TGTGCCAGCAGTTACCTTTCCCCAAATGACTACGAGCAGTACTTC. Its protein product is CASSYLSPNDYEQYF. This chain joins TRBV6-5 and TRBJ2-7; D gene uncertain. Germline values: CDR1 MNHEY, CDR2 SVGAGI. The CDR3 runs to 15 residues. Trimming shortened V by 2 bases and J by 3 bases, and 14 bases separated the two germline ends.

V usage is TRBV6-4 and J usage is TRBJ1-1; maybe TRBD1 (6 bases). Per the germline V gene, CDR1 is MRHNA and CDR2 is SNTAGT. The CDR3 extends over 15 amino acids. Trimming pared 0 bases from V and 1 base from J, leaving 9 bases between. Here the CDR3 reads CASSDSDSRNTEAFF. In DNA, the CDR3 is TGTGCCAGCAGTGACTCGGACAGCCGGAACACTGAAGCTTTCTTT.

The CDR3 region has the DNA TGTGCCAGCAGTTATGGGCGGATTAGCACAGATACGCAGTATTTT. Translating it yields CASSYGRISTDTQYF. V and J are TRBV6-6 and TRBJ2-3; D is unclear. In germline, CDR1 is MNHNY, CDR2 SVGAGI (reference sequence). Trimming left V 3 bases short and J 0 bases short, with 10 bases between. The CDR3 contains 15 residues.

The V call is TRBV7-2, the J call TRBJ1-5; a weak D match, TRBD1 (6 bases). Germline CDR1 and CDR2: SGHTA and FQGNSA. The CDR3 runs to 12 residues. V lost 5 bases, J lost 12 bases, and 14 bases lay in between. This chain's CDR3 is CASSNSGDIQHF. In DNA, the CDR3 is TGTGCCAGCAGCAATTCGGGGGACATCCAGCATTTT.

This clone was recorded a few times. The chain couples TRBV2 to TRBJ2-7, with 9 bases aligning to TRBD1. The germline gives CDR1 SNHLY, CDR2 FYNNEI. After removal of 7 bases from V and 5 bases from J, the junction contained 9 bases not matched to a gene. The CDR3 loop spans 14 amino acids. CDR3 sequence (DNA): TGTGCCAGCAAGTTCCCGGACAGGGGAAACGAGCAGTACTTC. This encodes CASKFPDRGNEQYF.

Comments on this clone: Because the CDR3's place on the DNA is in doubt, the DNA is left out and the CDR3 is given as listed by TCRdb. The chain combines TRBV6-6 with TRBJ1-5; the table's TRBD1 call for D was not verified on the DNA. The CDR3 has 15 residues if both end residues are counted. In germline, CDR1 is MNHNY, CDR2 SVGAGI (reference sequence). CDR3 in amino acids: CASSSSQGVNQPQHF.

The genes are TRBV27 and TRBJ2-7, with D hard to call. The CDR3 totals 14 residues. Trimming took off 3 bases at V and 2 bases at J, with 11 bases between the two ends. Germline V lookup: CDR1 MNHEY, CDR2 SMNVEV (reference sequence). As DNA, the CDR3 is TGTGCCAGCAGTTTTTTATCAGGACCCTACGAGCAGTACTTC. It specifies CASSFLSGPYEQYF.

The chain carries TRBV11-2 and TRBJ2-7, with 7 bases matching TRBD1. CDR3 length: 14 amino acids. The germline V gene has CDR1 SGHAT and CDR2 FQNNGV. The V and J ends lost 1 base and 2 bases, in that order; junction bases with no gene match: 2. Here the CDR3 reads CASSLVGTAYEQYF. DNA for the CDR3: TGTGCCAGCAGCTTAGTTGGGACAGCCTACGAGCAGTACTTC.

This clone came up a few times. The chain employs TRBV18 and TRBJ1-1; D not certain. The germline gives CDR1 KGHSH, CDR2 LQKENI. Trimming cost V 6 bases and J 5 bases, with 13 bases left between them. The length of the CDR3 is 13 residues. CDR3: CASSPGFGTEAFF. The CDR3, as DNA: TGTGCCAGCTCCCCGGGTTTCGGGACTGAAGCTTTCTTT. Looking up the rest from reference TRBV18 and TRBJ1-1 gives the full variable domain: NAGVMQNPRHLVRRRGQEARLRCSPMKGHSHVYWYRQLPEEGLKFMVYLQKENIIDESGMPKERFSAEFPKEGPSILRIQQVVRGDSAAYFCASSPGFGTEAFFGQGTRLTVV.

J is TRBJ1-5 and V is TRBV19; TRBD1 might be the D (6 bases). The CDR3 is 16 amino acids. Trimming pared 9 bases from V and 1 base from J, leaving 19 bases between. CDR1 is LNHDA, CDR2 SQIVND, per germline (reference sequence). CDR3 sequence (DNA): TGTGCCAGCACGCGGGGGGGGCAAGGGAGCAATCAGCCCCAGCATTTT. Its translation is CASTRGGQGSNQPQHF.

A single count supports this clone. The V call is TRBV28, the J call TRBJ2-5, with unresolved D. Trimming pared 4 bases from V and 2 bases from J, leaving 14 bases between. Germline CDR1 MDHEN, CDR2 SYDVKM. The CDR3 runs to 15 residues. This CDR3 reads CASSSRQPTQETQYF. Written as DNA, the CDR3 is TGTGCCAGCAGTTCGAGACAACCTACTCAAGAGACCCAGTACTTC.

This rearrangement joins TRBV7-8 to TRBJ1-5, with a tentative D call TRBD1 (5 bases). V gave up 6 bases and J gave up 2 bases, with 11 bases separating them. CDR3 size: 14 residues. Germline V lookup: CDR1 SGHVS, CDR2 FQNEAQ. DNA for the CDR3: TGTGCCAGCAGTTCTTTCAGGGGCAATCAGCCCCAGCATTTT. Its translation: CASSSFRGNQPQHF.

The rearrangement uses TRBV4-2 and TRBJ2-3; possibly TRBD2 for D (7 bases). The CDR3 runs to 18 residues. Germline V gene data show CDR1 as LGHNA and CDR2 as YNFKEQ. Trimming pared 2 bases from V and 0 bases from J, leaving 18 bases between. The CDR3 region is CASSQLRGGRASTDTQYF. The CDR3, as DNA: TGTGCCAGCAGCCAACTTAGGGGGGGACGCGCTAGCACAGATACGCAGTATTTT.

The chain combines TRBV6-5 with TRBJ1-5; 12 bases map to TRBD1. The ends lost 6 bases at V and 3 bases at J; junction bases unmatched: 3. The CDR3 loop spans 15 amino acids. Germline loops: CDR1 MNHEY, CDR2 SVGAGI. The CDR3 region has the DNA TGTGCCAGCAGCCGGGACAGGGGGCACAATCAGCCCCAGCATTTT. Protein product: CASSRDRGHNQPQHF.

The V and J genes are TRBV19 and TRBJ1-2; tentative D call: TRBD1 (5 bases). The CDR3 loop spans 16 amino acids. Between the trimmed V and J ends, which lost 6 bases and 3 bases, there was a span of 20 bases. Germline values: CDR1 LNHDA, CDR2 SQIVND (reference sequence). CDR3 DNA sequence: TGTGCCAGTAGCAAATACCCCCTCGGGACGGACTATGGCTACACCTTC. Its protein is CASSKYPLGTDYGYTF. The variable domain in full, completed from reference TRBV19 and TRBJ1-2, reads DGGITQSPKYLFRKEGQNVTLSCEQNLNHDAMYWYRQDPGQGLRLIYYSQIVNDFQKGDIAEGYSVSREKKESFPLTVTSAQKNPTAFYLCASSKYPLGTDYGYTFGSGTRLTVV.

Note on this clone: Other DNA sequences from this sample encode an identical CDR3 as well. The chain links TRBV7-2 to TRBJ2-2; D is tentatively TRBD1 or TRBD2 (5 bases each). Germline CDR1 and CDR2: SGHTA and FQGNSA. V gave up 8 bases and J gave up 4 bases, with 14 bases separating them. The CDR3 covers 14 residues. CDR3 amino acids: CASSGQGGTGELFF. In DNA, the CDR3 is TGTGCCAGCTCGGGGCAGGGTGGCACCGGGGAGCTGTTTTTT.